Presented here are 25 T cell receptor beta chains from one specimen sequenced in a study of shared T cell receptors in the human thymus. Libraries were prepared by immunoSEQ multiplex PCR; TCRdb keeps only in-frame clonotypes and omits some of them. Among about 500,000 clones listed, about 80% were seen once. The data also belong to a second study, concerning human thymus T cells.

The specimen sequenced was thymocytes. These receptors were taken from a boy less than two years old with a congenital heart defect.

This chain connects TRBV2 to TRBJ2-1, with 10 bases matching TRBD2. Germline trimming cut 10 bases from V and 6 bases from J; bases unmatched to any gene: 6. CDR1 and CDR2 from the germline V gene are SNHLY and FYNNEI. The CDR3 extends over 13 amino acids. In DNA, the CDR3 is TGTGCCAAGTATGAGCGGGAGGGCAATGAGCAGTTCTTC. It translates to CAKYEREGNEQFF. Variable domain in full (rest from reference TRBV2 and TRBJ2-1): EPEVTQTPSHQVTQMGQEVILRCVPISNHLYFYWYRQILGQKVEFLVSFYNNEISEKSEIFDDQFSVERPDGSNFTLKIRSTKLEDSAMYFCAKYEREGNEQFFGPGTRLTVL.

The rearrangement uses TRBV5-4 and TRBJ1-3; D might be TRBD1 (6 bases). The CDR3 runs to 17 residues. Trimming cost V 3 bases and J 4 bases, with 20 bases left between them. CDR1 and CDR2 (germline): SGHNT, YYREEE (reference sequence). The CDR3 protein is CASSSWMGTTSGNTIYF. Written as DNA, the CDR3 is TGTGCCAGCAGCTCCTGGATGGGGACAACAAGCGGAAACACCATATATTTT.

The chain carries TRBV15 and TRBJ2-7; 11 bases are a match to TRBD2. The length of the CDR3 is 17 residues. Per the germline V gene, CDR1 is LNHNV and CDR2 is YYDKDF (reference sequence). J gave up 3 bases and V 2 bases, and 9 bases lay outside the gene matches. CDR3 in amino acids: CATSRLVVTSGIYEQYF. The CDR3 region has the DNA TGTGCCACCAGCAGACTTGTTGTGACTAGCGGGATCTACGAGCAGTACTTC.

The J gene is TRBJ1-5, the V gene TRBV14; D call uncertain. This CDR3 has 13 amino acids. Trimming left V 6 bases short and J 5 bases short, with 11 bases between. CDR1 SGHDN and CDR2 FVKESK come from the germline V gene. The CDR3 nucleotides are TGTGCCAGCAGGAAGTGGAGGGATCAGCCCCAGCATTTT. The encoded protein is CASRKWRDQPQHF.

The chain links TRBV28 to TRBJ2-1, with D possibly TRBD2 on 5 matching bases. The CDR3 runs 18 residues. V was clipped by 1 base and J by 4 bases, with 20 bases between them. Germline loops: CDR1 MDHEN, CDR2 SYDVKM. The CDR3 here is CASSLLTQDSNFYNEQFF. CDR3 nucleotide sequence: TGTGCCAGCAGTTTATTAACCCAGGACTCGAACTTTTACAATGAGCAGTTCTTC.

This clone has just a few counts. This chain connects TRBV2 to TRBJ2-1, with 10 bases that match TRBD2. Germline CDR1 and CDR2: SNHLY and FYNNEI. V was pared by 6 bases and J by 7 bases, with 12 bases of the junction left unmatched. CDR3 length: 16 amino acids. In DNA form, the CDR3 reads TGTGCCAGCAGGGCCGCTGGTAGCGGGAGGCGGAATGAGCAGTTCTTC. Translated, it gives CASRAAGSGRRNEQFF.

V is TRBV4-3 and J is TRBJ1-5, with D tentatively TRBD1 (5 bases). From germline, CDR1 is LGHNA and CDR2 YSLEER. V lost 2 bases, J lost 1 base, and 9 bases lay in between. The CDR3 has 15 residues. CDR3: CASSQHDSSNQPQHF. The CDR3 DNA is TGCGCCAGCAGCCAACACGACAGCAGCAATCAGCCCCAGCATTTT.

This clone was observed once. This sequence joins TRBV6-6 and TRBJ2-7, with 11 bases that match TRBD1. The V gene's germline CDR1 is MNHNY and CDR2 SVGAGI (reference sequence). This CDR3 region has 16 residues. Trimming cost V 7 bases and J 6 bases; bases outside gene matches: 14. CDR3 residues: CASTGGTGGLGGEQYF. CDR3 DNA: TGTGCCAGCACCGGAGGGACAGGGGGATTAGGGGGCGAGCAGTACTTC.

The V call is TRBV11-2, the J call TRBJ2-3, with D uncertain. The germline V gene encodes CDR1 SGHAT and CDR2 FQNNGV. V lost 4 bases and J 3 bases, leaving 8 bases between the germline ends. The CDR3 runs 13 residues. The CDR3 DNA is TGTGCCAGCAGCTCAGGTGGGACAGATACGCAGTATTTT. Protein: CASSSGGTDTQYF.

The rearrangement links TRBV19 to TRBJ2-1, with 7 bases matching TRBD2. The length of the CDR3 is 17 residues. The J segment lost 4 bases and the V segment lost 4 bases, leaving 13 bases of the junction unmatched. The germline CDR1 and CDR2 sequences are LNHDA and SQIVND (reference sequence). The CDR3 reads CASSKRTGGSAYNEQFF. CDR3 nucleotides: TGTGCCAGTAGTAAACGGACTGGCGGGAGTGCTTACAATGAGCAGTTCTTC. The whole variable domain, filled in from reference TRBV19 and TRBJ2-1, reads DGGITQSPKYLFRKEGQNVTLSCEQNLNHDAMYWYRQDPGQGLRLIYYSQIVNDFQKGDIAEGYSVSREKKESFPLTVTSAQKNPTAFYLCASSKRTGGSAYNEQFFGPGTRLTVL.

The chain carries TRBV7-2 and TRBJ1-2; possibly TRBD1 for D (5 bases). The CDR3 extends over 16 amino acids. Germline loops: CDR1 SGHTA, CDR2 FQGNSA. The germline V and J ends were trimmed by 5 bases and 7 bases, with 23 bases remaining between them. CDR3 sequence: CASSPQTARGVSGYTF. CDR3 in DNA: TGTGCCAGCAGCCCGCAAACGGCCCGGGGGGTTAGTGGCTACACCTTC. Variable domain in full (rest from reference TRBV7-2 and TRBJ1-2): GAGVSQSPSNKVTEKGKDVELRCDPISGHTALYWYRQSLGQGLEFLIYFQGNSAPDKSGLPSDRFSAERTGGSVSTLTIQRTQQEDSAVYLCASSPQTARGVSGYTFGSGTRLTVV.

V and J are TRBV2 and TRBJ2-6; TRBD1 agrees at 7 bases. Germline values: CDR1 SNHLY, CDR2 FYNNEI. V lost 5 bases, J lost 7 bases, and 14 bases stayed unmatched. The CDR3 covers 17 residues. The CDR3 DNA sequence: TGTGCCAGCAGTATCGACTTGGACAGGCCTAGAGCCAACGTCCTGACTTTC. It translates to CASSIDLDRPRANVLTF.

The chain uses TRBV25-1 and TRBJ2-1; TRBD1 is a possible D gene (6 bases). The germline CDR1 and CDR2 sequences are MGHDK and SYGVNS. Trimming pared 2 bases from V and 8 bases from J, leaving 16 bases between. The CDR3 has 15 amino acids. CDR3 DNA: TGTGCCAGCAGTGAAGGGCGTAGGGGGTGGGATGAGCAGTTCTTC. This sequence encodes CASSEGRRGWDEQFF.

The chain has TRBV6-5 and TRBJ1-3; 7 bases match TRBD1. CDR3 length: 15 amino acids. CDR1 and CDR2 from the germline V gene are MNHEY and SVGAGI. The trim removed 3 bases at V and 3 bases at J, leaving 5 bases unmatched. The CDR3 coding sequence is TGTGCCAGCAGTTATAAAGGGGGCAATGGAAACACCATATATTTT. Translating it yields CASSYKGGNGNTIYF.

DNA of the CDR3: TGTGCCAGCAGTGGGAGGAAGGGCACAGATACGCAGTATTTT. This translates into CASSGRKGTDTQYF. This chain links TRBV25-1 with TRBJ2-3, with D possibly TRBD2 on 5 matching bases. Trimming took off 4 bases at V and 1 base at J, with 9 bases between the two ends. The CDR3 has 14 residues. Germline assignment: CDR1 MGHDK and CDR2 SYGVNS.

This sequence joins TRBV15 and TRBJ2-1, with D hard to call. Per the germline V gene, CDR1 is LNHNV and CDR2 is YYDKDF (reference sequence). The CDR3 is 13 amino acids. Trimming left V 0 bases short and J 8 bases short, with 8 bases between. This chain's CDR3 is CATSRDDQDEQFF. In DNA form, the CDR3 reads TGTGCCACCAGCAGAGATGACCAGGATGAGCAGTTCTTC. Complete variable domain (other parts from reference TRBV15 and TRBJ2-1): DAMVIQNPRYQVTQFGKPVTLSCSQTLNHNVMYWYQQKSSQAPKLLFHYYDKDFNNEADTPDNFQSRRPNTSFCFLDIRSPGLGDTAMYLCATSRDDQDEQFFGPGTRLTVL.

This chain joins TRBV27 and TRBJ1-1, with 8 bases matching TRBD1. The V gene end was trimmed by 6 bases and the J gene end by 5 bases; junction bases not matched to a gene: 5. CDR3 length equals 13 residues. CDR1 and CDR2 (germline): MNHEY, SMNVEV (reference sequence). The CDR3 DNA is TGTGCCAGCAGGAGGACAGGGAAAACTGAAGCTTTCTTT. Encoded protein: CASRRTGKTEAFF.

The V call is TRBV18, the J call TRBJ1-2; no clear D. This CDR3 is 15 amino acids long. V was pared by 1 base and J by 5 bases, with 14 bases between. Per germline, CDR1 KGHSH and CDR2 LQKENI. CDR3 sequence: CASSPLRRLRYGYTF. The CDR3, as DNA: TGTGCCAGCTCACCACTAAGGAGGTTGAGGTATGGCTACACCTTC.

J is TRBJ1-2 and V is TRBV6-6; TRBD1 aligns across 10 bases. Germline trimming cut 4 bases from V and 4 bases from J; bases unmatched to any gene: 3. Germline assignment: CDR1 MNHNY and CDR2 SVGAGI (reference sequence). The CDR3 covers 14 residues. The CDR3 is CASSSWTGGYGYTF. CDR3 bases: TGTGCCAGCAGTTCCTGGACAGGGGGCTATGGCTACACCTTC.

This chain joins TRBV5-4 and TRBJ2-7; tentatively, D is TRBD2 (7 bases). Germline values: CDR1 SGHNT, CDR2 YYREEE (reference sequence). The CDR3 is made up of 14 amino acids. V lost 2 bases and J 3 bases, leaving 12 bases between the germline ends. The CDR3 loop reads CASSFRGGNYEQYF. The CDR3 bases are TGTGCCAGCAGCTTCAGGGGAGGGAACTACGAGCAGTACTTC.

The chain is built from TRBV23-1 and TRBJ2-5; D not certain. TRBV23-1 has ORF status, its function being uncertain. V shed 0 bases and J shed 4 bases, with 3 bases lying between them. The CDR3 consists of 12 residues. CDR3 DNA: TGCGCCAGCAGTCAATCCCTAGAGACCCAGTACTTC. It translates to CASSQSLETQYF.

The DNA for the CDR3 is TGCGCCAGCAGCCAAGAGGCTCGACGGGGGGCGACCCTCTATGGCTACACCTTC. Residues: CASSQEARRGATLYGYTF. J is TRBJ1-2 and V is TRBV4-1; D perhaps matches TRBD1 (6 bases). V shed 0 bases and J shed 4 bases, with 21 bases lying between them. The CDR3 loop spans 18 amino acids. CDR1 and CDR2 from the germline V gene are MGHRA and YSYEKL.

This clone was seen a handful of times. The chain links TRBV14 to TRBJ2-2, with D perhaps matching TRBD1 (5 bases). CDR1 and CDR2 (germline): SGHDN, FVKESK. CDR3 length: 14 amino acids. Trimming took 5 bases from V and 13 from J, leaving 20 bases between them. The CDR3 sequence: CASSTPRQPPRLFF. The CDR3 nucleotides read TGTGCCAGCAGCACCCCCAGACAGCCCCCCAGGCTGTTTTTT. Full variable domain (rest looked up from reference TRBV14 and TRBJ2-2): EAGVTQFPSHSVIEKGQTVTLRCDPISGHDNLYWYRRVMGKEIKFLLHFVKESKQDESGMPNNRFLAERTGGTYSTLKVQPAELEDSGVYFCASSTPRQPPRLFFGEGSRLTVL.

V usage is TRBV6-1 and J usage is TRBJ2-2, with a weak D call TRBD1 (6 bases). The V end was cut by 3 bases, the J end by 1 base, with 9 bases between. There are 15 residues in the CDR3. CDR1 and CDR2 from the germline V gene are MNHNS and SASEGT. CDR3 sequence: CASSDIQGNTGELFF. In nucleotides, the CDR3 is TGTGCCAGCAGTGACATACAGGGGAACACCGGGGAGCTGTTTTTT.

The chain combines TRBV4-2 with TRBJ2-4; 8 nucleotides match TRBD2. Trimming took 4 bases from V and 2 from J; bases not matched to a gene: 16. CDR3 length: 19 residues. Germline V gene data show CDR1 as LGHNA and CDR2 as YNFKEQ. CDR3 protein: CASSLEVGASGSTKNIQYF. The CDR3 nucleotides read TGTGCCAGCAGCCTGGAGGTTGGAGCCAGCGGGAGTACCAAAAACATTCAGTACTTC.